In this sample, the clone carrying this TCR beta chain turned up a few times. The data were obtained in a study of T-cell reconstitution after alpha-beta-depleted transplantation in children. The TCRbeta library incorporated unique molecular identifiers. TCRdb analysed the PCR reads with MiXCR anew, one entry per CDR3 protein. The repertoire includes about 410,000 distinct CDR3 sequences, approximately 20% of them detected once, and around 4% sits in the top ten. With 4 bases clipped from V and 4 bases from J, the junction kept 8 bases outside the gene matches. Germline V gene sequence: CDR1 SQVTM, CDR2 ANQGSEA. The CDR3 runs to 14 residues.

The J gene is TRBJ2-7, the V gene TRBV29-1, with TRBD1 matching 9 bases. The material sequenced was PBMCs from the stem cell graft donor, taken from the stem cell graft. The sequence was collected from a human donor who donated a stem cell graft to a child with acute myeloid leukemia. The CDR3 coding sequence is TGCAGCGTTGTTGGGCTAGACAGGGGGTACGAGCAGTACTTC. Residues: CSVVGLDRGYEQYF.